The TCR beta chain described here comes from a study of blood T cell repertoires in COVID-19 (dated by TCRdb to about 2020). Concerning the study at large: Samples covering the acute and convalescent phases of COVID-19 were provided by collaborators in the United States, Italy and Spain. The material from the prospective study consisted of cDNA or gDNA derived from T cells, B-cell-depleted T cells, or PBMCs. Subjects who had been exposed to COVID-19, were actively infected with it, or had recovered from it provided the deeply sampled blood TCRbeta repertoires that made up the dataset. The repertoires were released in a freely available public database meant as a resource for research on the immune response to SARS-CoV-2. The samples were drawn from two sources: the first 160 participants of the ongoing ImmuneRACE study, and over 950 subjects contributed by 6 global collaborators. A de-identified subject ID, COVID-19 status, age in years and sex were almost always included in the sample metadata. Where available, HLA class I and class II types were taken from metadata supplied by the sample provider and were not determined by assay-based typing. The paper as a whole reports these results and caveats: Clinical and demographic metadata were provided uncurated, with the amount varying by source and participant.

Notes on this clone: Its target antigen remains unknown. No quality values exist for individual bases; no much larger clone is one base distant.

Trimming takes 3 bases off V and 2 bases off J; junction bases not matched to a gene: 9. The CDR3, from cysteine to phenylalanine, totals 16 residues. Only CDR3 DNA remains: 48 bases, in frame from the first base. The germline V gene encodes CDR1 LGHNA and CDR2 YNFKEQ. The collaborating institutions used their own protocols to collect whole blood in K2EDTA tubes. For TCRbeta analysis, collaborator samples were shipped as frozen whole blood, as isolated PBMCs, or as DNA extracted from either sample type. TCRbeta CDR3 regions were amplified from genomic DNA by means of the immunoSEQ Assay, a bias-controlled multiplex PCR. On the authors' methods: Within the assay, amplification of reference gene primers was used to estimate how many nucleated cells each sample contained. To quantify the absolute abundance of each unique TCRbeta CDR3 rearrangement, sequence reads were collapsed and filtered. For each sample, productive Simpson clonality was calculated as the square root of Simpson's diversity index across productive rearrangements. TCRdb took over this immuneACCESS table, retaining in-frame rearrangements with V and J assigned. Such tables are incomplete; in checked studies, under half of the missing clones stem from an unresolved V gene, and the remainder is unexplained. The V and J calls and clone size come from that table; D and trimming were worked out from the DNA. The sample table lists 65,000 to 95,000 clones, about 79% of them with a count of one. About 16% of the sample is taken by the ten largest.

This clonotype originated in a human donor in a cohort sampled during active COVID-19. The sequence links TRBV4-2 to TRBJ2-5; TRBD1 fits 7 bases in the junction. The sample was peripheral blood. CDR3 protein: CASSHQQGQTQETQYF. The nucleotide sequence is TGTGCCAGCAGCCACCAGCAGGGACAGACTCAAGAGACCCAGTACTTC.